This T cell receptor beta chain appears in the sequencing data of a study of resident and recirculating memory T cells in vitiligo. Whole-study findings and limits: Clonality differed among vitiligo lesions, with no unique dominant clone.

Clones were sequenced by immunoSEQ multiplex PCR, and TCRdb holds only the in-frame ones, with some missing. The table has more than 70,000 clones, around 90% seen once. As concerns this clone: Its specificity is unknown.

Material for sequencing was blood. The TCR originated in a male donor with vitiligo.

The CDR3 nucleotides are TGTGCCAGCAGCCACGGGGAAGGCCCTCAGATCTTTTGGCAATTGGAATCTAATGAAAAACTGTTTTTT. Its translation: CASSHGEGPQIFWQLESNEKLFF. V gene TRBV4-2 combines with J gene TRBJ1-4; D is uncertain. In germline, CDR1 is LGHNA, CDR2 YNFKEQ. The CDR3 sequence is 23 residues long. Trimming took 3 bases from V and 3 from J, leaving 35 bases between them.